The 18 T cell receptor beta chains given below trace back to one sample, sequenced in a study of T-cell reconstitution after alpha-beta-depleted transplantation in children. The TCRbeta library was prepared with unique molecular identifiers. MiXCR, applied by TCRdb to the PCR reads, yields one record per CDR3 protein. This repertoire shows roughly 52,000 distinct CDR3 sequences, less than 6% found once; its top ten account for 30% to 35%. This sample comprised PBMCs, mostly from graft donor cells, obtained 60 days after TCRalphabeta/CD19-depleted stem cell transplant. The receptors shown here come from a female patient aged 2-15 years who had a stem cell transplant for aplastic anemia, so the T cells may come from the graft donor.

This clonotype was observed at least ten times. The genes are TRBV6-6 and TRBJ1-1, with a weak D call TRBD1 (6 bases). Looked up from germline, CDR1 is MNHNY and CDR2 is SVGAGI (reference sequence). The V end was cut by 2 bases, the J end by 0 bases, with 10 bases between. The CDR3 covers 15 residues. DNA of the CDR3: TGTGCCAGCAGTTACCGACAGGCGATGAACACTGAAGCTTTCTTT. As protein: CASSYRQAMNTEAFF.

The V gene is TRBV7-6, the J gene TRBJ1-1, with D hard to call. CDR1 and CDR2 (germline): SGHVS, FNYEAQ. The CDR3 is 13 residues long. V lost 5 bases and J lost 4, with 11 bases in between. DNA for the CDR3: TGTGCCAGCAGCCTAAAGCTGGGCACTGAAGCTTTCTTT. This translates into CASSLKLGTEAFF. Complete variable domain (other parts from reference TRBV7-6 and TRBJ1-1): GAGVSQSPRYKVTKRGQDVALRCDPISGHVSLYWYRQALGQGPEFLTYFNYEAQQDKSGLPNDRFSAERPEGSISTLTIQRTEQRDSAMYRCASSLKLGTEAFFGQGTRLTVV.

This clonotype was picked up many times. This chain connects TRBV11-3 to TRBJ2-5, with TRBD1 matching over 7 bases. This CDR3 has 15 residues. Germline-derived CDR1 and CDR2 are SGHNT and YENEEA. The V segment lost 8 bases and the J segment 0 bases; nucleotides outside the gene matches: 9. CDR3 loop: CASASGQLYQETQYF. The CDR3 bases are TGTGCCAGCGCCTCGGGACAGCTGTACCAAGAGACCCAGTACTTC.

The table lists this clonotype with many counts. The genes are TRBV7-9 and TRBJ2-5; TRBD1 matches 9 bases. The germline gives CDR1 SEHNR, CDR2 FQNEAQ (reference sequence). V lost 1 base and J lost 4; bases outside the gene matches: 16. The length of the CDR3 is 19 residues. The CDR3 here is CASSLGLKDRGFTRETQYF. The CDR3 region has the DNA TGTGCCAGCAGCTTAGGGTTGAAGGACAGGGGATTTACGAGAGAGACCCAGTACTTC.

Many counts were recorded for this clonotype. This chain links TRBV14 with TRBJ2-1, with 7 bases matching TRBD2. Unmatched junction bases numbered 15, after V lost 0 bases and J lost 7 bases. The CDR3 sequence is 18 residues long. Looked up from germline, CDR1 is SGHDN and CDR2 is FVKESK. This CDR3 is CASSQDFAGAFNKNEQFF. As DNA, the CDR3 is TGTGCCAGCAGCCAAGATTTCGCGGGAGCCTTTAATAAGAATGAGCAGTTCTTC.

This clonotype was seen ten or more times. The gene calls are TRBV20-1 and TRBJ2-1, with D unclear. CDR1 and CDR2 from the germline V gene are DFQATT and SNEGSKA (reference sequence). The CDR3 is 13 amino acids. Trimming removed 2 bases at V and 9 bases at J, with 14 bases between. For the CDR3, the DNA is TGCAGTGCTAGATCCGACACGGCCCGTGAGCAGTTCTTC. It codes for CSARSDTAREQFF.

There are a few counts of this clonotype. The DNA for the CDR3 is TGTGCCAGCTCACCACTCAGGGGAGGAGAGACCCAGTACTTC. Translating it yields CASSPLRGGETQYF. The rearrangement joins TRBV18 to TRBJ2-5; TRBD1 or TRBD2 may be the D gene (6 bases each). CDR3 length: 14 residues. In germline, CDR1 is KGHSH, CDR2 LQKENI. The V gene lost 1 base and the J gene lost 4 bases, with 10 bases spanning the gap.

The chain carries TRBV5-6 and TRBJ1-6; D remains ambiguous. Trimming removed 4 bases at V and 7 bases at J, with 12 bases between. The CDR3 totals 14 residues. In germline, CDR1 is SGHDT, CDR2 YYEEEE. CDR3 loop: CASSIRGPNSPLHF. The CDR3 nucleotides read TGTGCCAGCAGCATCCGGGGTCCGAATTCACCCCTCCACTTT.

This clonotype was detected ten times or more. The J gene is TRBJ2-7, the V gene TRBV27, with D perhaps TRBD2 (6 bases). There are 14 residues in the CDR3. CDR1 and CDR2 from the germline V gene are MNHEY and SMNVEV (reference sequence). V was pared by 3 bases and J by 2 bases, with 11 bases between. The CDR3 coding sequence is TGTGCCAGCAGTTTTAGCGGAACTACCTACGAGCAGTACTTC. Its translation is CASSFSGTTYEQYF.

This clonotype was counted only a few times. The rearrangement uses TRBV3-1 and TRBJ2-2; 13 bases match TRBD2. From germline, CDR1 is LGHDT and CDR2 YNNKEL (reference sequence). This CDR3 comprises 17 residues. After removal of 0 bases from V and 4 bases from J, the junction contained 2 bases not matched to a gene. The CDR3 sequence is CASSQEGLAGFTGELFF. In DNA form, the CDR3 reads TGTGCCAGCAGCCAAGAGGGACTAGCGGGATTCACCGGGGAGCTGTTTTTT.

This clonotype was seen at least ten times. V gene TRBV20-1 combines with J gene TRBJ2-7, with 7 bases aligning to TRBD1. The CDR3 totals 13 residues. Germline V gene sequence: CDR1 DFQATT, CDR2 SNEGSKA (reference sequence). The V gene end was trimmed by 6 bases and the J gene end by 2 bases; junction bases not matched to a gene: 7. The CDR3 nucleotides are TGCAGTGCCGAGGGGCAGGGGGCCTACGAGCAGTACTTC. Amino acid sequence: CSAEGQGAYEQYF.

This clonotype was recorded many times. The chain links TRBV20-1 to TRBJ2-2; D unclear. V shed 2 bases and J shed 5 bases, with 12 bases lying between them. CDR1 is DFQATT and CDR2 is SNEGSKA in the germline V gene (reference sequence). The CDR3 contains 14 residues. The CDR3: CSARRRTATGELFF. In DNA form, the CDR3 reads TGCAGTGCTAGACGAAGAACAGCGACCGGGGAGCTGTTTTTT.

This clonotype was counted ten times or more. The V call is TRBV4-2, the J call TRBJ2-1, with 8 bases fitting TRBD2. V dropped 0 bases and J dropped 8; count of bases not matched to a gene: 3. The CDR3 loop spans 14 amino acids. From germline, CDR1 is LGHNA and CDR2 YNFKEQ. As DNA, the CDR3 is TGTGCCAGCAGCCAAGACGGGCGGGGGGATGAGCAGTTCTTC. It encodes CASSQDGRGDEQFF.

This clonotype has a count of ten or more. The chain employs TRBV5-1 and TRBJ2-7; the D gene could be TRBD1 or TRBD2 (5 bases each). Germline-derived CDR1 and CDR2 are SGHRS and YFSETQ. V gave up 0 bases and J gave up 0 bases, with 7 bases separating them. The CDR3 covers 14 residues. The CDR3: CASSLGDASYEQYF. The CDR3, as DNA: TGCGCCAGCAGCTTGGGGGACGCCTCCTACGAGCAGTACTTC.

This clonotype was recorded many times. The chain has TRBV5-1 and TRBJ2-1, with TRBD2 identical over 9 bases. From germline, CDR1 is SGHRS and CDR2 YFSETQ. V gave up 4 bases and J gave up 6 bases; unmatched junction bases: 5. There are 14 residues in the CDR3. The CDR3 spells CASSPRSGSNEQFF. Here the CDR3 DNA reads TGCGCCAGCAGCCCCCGTAGCGGGAGCAATGAGCAGTTCTTC.

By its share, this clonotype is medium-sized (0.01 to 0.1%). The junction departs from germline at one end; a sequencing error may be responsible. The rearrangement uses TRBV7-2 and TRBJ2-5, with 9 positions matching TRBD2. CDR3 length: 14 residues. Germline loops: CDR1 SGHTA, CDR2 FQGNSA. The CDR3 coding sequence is TGTGCCAGCAGCCTAGCGGGAAATCAAGAGACCCAGTACTTC. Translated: CASSLAGNQETQYF. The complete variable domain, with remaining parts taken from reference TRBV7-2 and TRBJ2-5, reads GAGVSQSPSNKVTEKGKDVELRCDPISGHTALYWYRQSLGQGLEFLIYFQGNSAPDKSGLPSDRFSAERTGGSVSTLTIQRTQQEDSAVYLCASSLAGNQETQYFGPGTRLLVL.

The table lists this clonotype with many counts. The CDR3 DNA follows: TGTGCCAGCAGCTTAGTTCCCACAGCGGCCGAGGGCAATCAGCCCCAGCATTTT. This gives the protein CASSLVPTAAEGNQPQHF. This chain uses TRBV7-9 with TRBJ1-5; D unresolved. Germline V gene lookup returns CDR1 SEHNR and CDR2 FQNEAQ (reference sequence). Trimming removed 1 base at V and 2 bases at J, with 18 bases between. The CDR3 totals 18 residues.

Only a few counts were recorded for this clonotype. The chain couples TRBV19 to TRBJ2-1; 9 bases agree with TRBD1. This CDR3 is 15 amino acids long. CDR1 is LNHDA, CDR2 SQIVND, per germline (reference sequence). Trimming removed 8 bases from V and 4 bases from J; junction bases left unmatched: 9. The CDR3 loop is CASVITGTGYNEQFF. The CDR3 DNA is TGTGCCAGTGTAATTACCGGGACAGGGTACAATGAGCAGTTCTTC.